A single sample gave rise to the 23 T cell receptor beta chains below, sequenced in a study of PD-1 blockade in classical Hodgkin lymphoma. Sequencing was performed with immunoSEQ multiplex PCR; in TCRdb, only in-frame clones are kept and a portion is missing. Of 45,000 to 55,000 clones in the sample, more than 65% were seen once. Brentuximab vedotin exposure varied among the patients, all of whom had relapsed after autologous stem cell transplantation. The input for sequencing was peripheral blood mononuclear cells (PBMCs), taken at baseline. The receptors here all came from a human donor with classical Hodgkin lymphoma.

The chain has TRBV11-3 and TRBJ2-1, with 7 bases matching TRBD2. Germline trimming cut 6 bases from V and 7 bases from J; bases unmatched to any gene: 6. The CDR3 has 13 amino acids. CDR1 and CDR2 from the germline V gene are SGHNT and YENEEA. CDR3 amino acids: CASRTGGDNEQFF. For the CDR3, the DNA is TGTGCCAGCAGGACGGGAGGAGATAATGAGCAGTTCTTC.

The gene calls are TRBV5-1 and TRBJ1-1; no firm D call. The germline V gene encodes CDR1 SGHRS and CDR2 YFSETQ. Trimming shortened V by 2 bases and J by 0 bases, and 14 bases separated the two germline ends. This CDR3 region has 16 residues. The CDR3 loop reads CASSFGRSLMNTEAFF. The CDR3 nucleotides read TGCGCCAGCAGCTTCGGACGGTCCCTAATGAACACTGAAGCTTTCTTT.

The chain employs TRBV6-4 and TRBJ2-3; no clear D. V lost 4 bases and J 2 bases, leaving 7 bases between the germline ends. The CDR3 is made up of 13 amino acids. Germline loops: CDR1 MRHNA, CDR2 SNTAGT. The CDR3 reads CASSAVDTDTQYF. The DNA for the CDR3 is TGTGCCAGCAGTGCGGTAGACACAGATACGCAGTATTTT.

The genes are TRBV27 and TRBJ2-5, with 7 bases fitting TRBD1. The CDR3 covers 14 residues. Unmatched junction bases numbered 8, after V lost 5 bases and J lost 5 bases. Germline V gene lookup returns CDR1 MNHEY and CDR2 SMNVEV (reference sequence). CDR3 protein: CASSRGGDVETQYF. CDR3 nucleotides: TGTGCCAGCAGTCGAGGGGGCGATGTGGAGACCCAGTACTTC.

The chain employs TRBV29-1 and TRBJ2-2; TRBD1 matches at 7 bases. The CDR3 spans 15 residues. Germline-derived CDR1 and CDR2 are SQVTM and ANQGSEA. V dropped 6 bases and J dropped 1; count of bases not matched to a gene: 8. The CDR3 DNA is TGCAGCGTGTCCACAGGGGCAGGGAACACCGGGGAGCTGTTTTTT. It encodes CSVSTGAGNTGELFF.

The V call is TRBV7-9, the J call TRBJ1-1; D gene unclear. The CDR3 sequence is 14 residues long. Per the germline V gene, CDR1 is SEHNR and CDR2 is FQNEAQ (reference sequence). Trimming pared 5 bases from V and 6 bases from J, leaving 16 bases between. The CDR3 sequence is CASSRDSSGAEAFF. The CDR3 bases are TGTGCCAGCAGCCGAGACTCCTCCGGGGCTGAAGCTTTCTTT.

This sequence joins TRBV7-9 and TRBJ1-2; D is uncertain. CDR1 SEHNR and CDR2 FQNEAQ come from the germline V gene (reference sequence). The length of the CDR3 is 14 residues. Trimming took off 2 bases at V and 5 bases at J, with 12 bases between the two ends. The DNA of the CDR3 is TGTGCCAGCAGCTTAAGTCGTTCGGCGTATGGCTACACCTTC. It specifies CASSLSRSAYGYTF.

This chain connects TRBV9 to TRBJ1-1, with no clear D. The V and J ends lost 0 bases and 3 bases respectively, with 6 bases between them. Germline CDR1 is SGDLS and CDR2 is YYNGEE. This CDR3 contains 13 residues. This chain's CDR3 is CASSVDSHTEAFF. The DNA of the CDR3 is TGTGCCAGCAGCGTAGACAGCCACACTGAAGCTTTCTTT.

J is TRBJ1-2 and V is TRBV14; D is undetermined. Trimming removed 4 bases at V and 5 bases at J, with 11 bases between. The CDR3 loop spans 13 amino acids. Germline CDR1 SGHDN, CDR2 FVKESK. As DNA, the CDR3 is TGTGCCAGCAGCCGGTCGCCGGGTTATGGCTACACCTTC. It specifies CASSRSPGYGYTF. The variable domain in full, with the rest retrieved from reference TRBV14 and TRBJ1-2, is EAGVTQFPSHSVIEKGQTVTLRCDPISGHDNLYWYRRVMGKEIKFLLHFVKESKQDESGMPNNRFLAERTGGTYSTLKVQPAELEDSGVYFCASSRSPGYGYTFGSGTRLTVV.

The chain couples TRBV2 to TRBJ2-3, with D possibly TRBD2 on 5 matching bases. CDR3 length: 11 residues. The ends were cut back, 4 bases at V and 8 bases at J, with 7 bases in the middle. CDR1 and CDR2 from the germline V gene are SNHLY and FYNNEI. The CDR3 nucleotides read TGTGCCAGCAGTGGGGCGGGTACGCAGTATTTT. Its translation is CASSGAGTQYF.

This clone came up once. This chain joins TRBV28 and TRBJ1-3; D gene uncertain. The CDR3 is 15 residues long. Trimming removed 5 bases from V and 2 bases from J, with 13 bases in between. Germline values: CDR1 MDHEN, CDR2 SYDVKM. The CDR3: CASSQIIVPGNTIYF. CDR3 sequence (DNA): TGTGCCAGCAGTCAAATTATAGTTCCTGGAAACACCATATATTTT.

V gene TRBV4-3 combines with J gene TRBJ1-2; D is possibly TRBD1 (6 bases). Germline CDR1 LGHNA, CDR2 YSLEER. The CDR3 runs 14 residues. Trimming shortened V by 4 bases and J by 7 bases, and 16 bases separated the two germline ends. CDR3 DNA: TGCGCCAGCAGCCCTTGGACAGCCTCTGTTGGCTACACCTTC. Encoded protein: CASSPWTASVGYTF.

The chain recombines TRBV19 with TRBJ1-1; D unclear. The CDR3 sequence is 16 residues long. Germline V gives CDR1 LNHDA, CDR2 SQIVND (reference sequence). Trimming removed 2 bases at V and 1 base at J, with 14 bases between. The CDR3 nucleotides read TGTGCCAGTAGTATAATAAACAGATCCCCGAACACTGAAGCTTTCTTT. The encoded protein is CASSIINRSPNTEAFF. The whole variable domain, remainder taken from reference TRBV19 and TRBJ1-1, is DGGITQSPKYLFRKEGQNVTLSCEQNLNHDAMYWYRQDPGQGLRLIYYSQIVNDFQKGDIAEGYSVSREKKESFPLTVTSAQKNPTAFYLCASSIINRSPNTEAFFGQGTRLTVV.

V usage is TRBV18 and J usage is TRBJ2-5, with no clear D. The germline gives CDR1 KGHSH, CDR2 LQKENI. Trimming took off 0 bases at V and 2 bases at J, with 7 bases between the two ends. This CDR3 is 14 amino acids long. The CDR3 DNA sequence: TGTGCCAGCTCACCACCCATGGGGCAAGAGACCCAGTACTTC. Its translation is CASSPPMGQETQYF.

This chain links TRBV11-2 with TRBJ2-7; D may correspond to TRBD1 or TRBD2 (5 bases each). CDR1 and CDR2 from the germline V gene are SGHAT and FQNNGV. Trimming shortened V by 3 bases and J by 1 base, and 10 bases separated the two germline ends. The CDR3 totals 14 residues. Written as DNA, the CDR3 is TGTGCCAGCAGCTTGGGGGTACGGTCCTACGAGCAGTACGTC. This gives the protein CASSLGVRSYEQYV.

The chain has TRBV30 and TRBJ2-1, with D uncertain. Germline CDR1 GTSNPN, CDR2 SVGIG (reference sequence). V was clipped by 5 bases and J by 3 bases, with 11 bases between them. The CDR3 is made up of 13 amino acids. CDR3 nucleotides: TGTGCCTGGCACCGACTGGACTACAATGAGCAGTTCTTC. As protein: CAWHRLDYNEQFF.

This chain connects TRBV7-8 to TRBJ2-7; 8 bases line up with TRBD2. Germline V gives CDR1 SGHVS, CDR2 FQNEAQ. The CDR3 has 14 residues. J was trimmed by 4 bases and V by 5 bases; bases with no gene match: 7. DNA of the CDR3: TGTGCCAGCAGCCGGAGGACTAGCTGGTACGAGCAGTACTTC. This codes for CASSRRTSWYEQYF.

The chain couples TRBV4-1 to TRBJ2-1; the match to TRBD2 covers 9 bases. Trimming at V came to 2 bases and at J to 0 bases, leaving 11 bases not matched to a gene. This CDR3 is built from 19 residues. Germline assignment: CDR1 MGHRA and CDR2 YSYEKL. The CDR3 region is CASSQRGGRGLGSYNEQFF. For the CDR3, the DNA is TGCGCCAGCAGCCAACGGGGCGGGAGGGGTTTGGGCTCCTACAATGAGCAGTTCTTC.

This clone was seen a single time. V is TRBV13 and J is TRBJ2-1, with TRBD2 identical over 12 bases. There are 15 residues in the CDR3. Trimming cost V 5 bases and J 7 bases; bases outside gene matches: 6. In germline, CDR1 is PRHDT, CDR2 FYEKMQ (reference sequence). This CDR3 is CASSPRLAGVNEQFF. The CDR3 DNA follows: TGTGCCAGCAGCCCTCGACTAGCGGGAGTAAATGAGCAGTTCTTC.

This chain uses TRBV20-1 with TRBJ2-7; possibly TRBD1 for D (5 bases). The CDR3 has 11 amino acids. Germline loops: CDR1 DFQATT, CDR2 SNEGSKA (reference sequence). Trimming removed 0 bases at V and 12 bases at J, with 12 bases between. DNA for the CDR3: TGCAGTGCTAGAGATAGGGGCCTGGGGTACTTC. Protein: CSARDRGLGYF.

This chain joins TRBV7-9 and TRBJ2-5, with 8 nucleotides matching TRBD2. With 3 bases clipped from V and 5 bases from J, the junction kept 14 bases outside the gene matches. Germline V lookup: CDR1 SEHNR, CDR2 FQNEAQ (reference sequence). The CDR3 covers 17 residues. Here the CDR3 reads CASSFSRLATWGETQYF. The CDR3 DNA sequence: TGTGCCAGCAGCTTCTCCAGACTAGCGACTTGGGGGGAGACCCAGTACTTC.

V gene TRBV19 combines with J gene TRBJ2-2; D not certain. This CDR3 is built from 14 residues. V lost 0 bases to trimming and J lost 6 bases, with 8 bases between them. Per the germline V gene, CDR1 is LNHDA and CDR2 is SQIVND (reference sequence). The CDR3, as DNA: TGTGCCAGTAGTATAGAAGGCTGGGCCGGGGAGCTGTTTTTT. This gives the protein CASSIEGWAGELFF. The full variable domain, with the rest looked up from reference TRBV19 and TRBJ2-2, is DGGITQSPKYLFRKEGQNVTLSCEQNLNHDAMYWYRQDPGQGLRLIYYSQIVNDFQKGDIAEGYSVSREKKESFPLTVTSAQKNPTAFYLCASSIEGWAGELFFGEGSRLTVL.

This CDR3 reads CASSEWVSPNNEQFF. The CDR3 DNA sequence: TGTGCCAGCAGTGAATGGGTTAGCCCCAACAATGAGCAGTTCTTC. J is TRBJ2-1 and V is TRBV25-1; D unclear. Trimming stripped 1 base from V and 5 bases from J, with 12 bases between. The CDR3 consists of 15 residues. The germline V gene encodes CDR1 MGHDK and CDR2 SYGVNS.